Below are 21 T cell receptor beta chains sequenced from a single sample in a study of T cell repertoires in aging, cancer and after chemotherapy. Amplification of TCR beta used genomic DNA extracted from peripheral blood. A mixed TRB-A/B primer pool amplified rearranged TRB by multiplex touch-down PCR. TCRdb reprocessed the multiplex PCR reads with MiXCR, giving one entry per CDR3 protein. The table shows about 13,000 distinct CDR3 sequences, with roughly a quarter occurring only once. Sequenced sample: blood. The receptors come from a human donor with a blood cancer.

The chain carries TRBV27 and TRBJ2-7; 9 bases are a match to TRBD1. Germline-derived CDR1 and CDR2 are MNHEY and SMNVEV (reference sequence). The CDR3 is 14 residues long. The V segment lost 3 bases and the J segment 3 bases; nucleotides outside the gene matches: 3. The DNA of the CDR3 is TGTGCCAGCAGTTTGGACAGGGGAGGCTACGAGCAGTACTTC. As protein: CASSLDRGGYEQYF.

This clonotype has only a few counts. This chain links TRBV6-1 with TRBJ2-5; 8 nucleotides agree with TRBD1. With 7 bases clipped from V and 5 bases from J, the junction kept 12 bases outside the gene matches. CDR3 length equals 15 residues. The V gene's germline CDR1 is MNHNS and CDR2 SASEGT. Written as DNA, the CDR3 is TGTGCCAGCACTAATGGACAGGGTGGTGCGGAGACCCAGTACTTC. It codes for CASTNGQGGAETQYF.

Turning to this clonotype: A much larger clone lies one base from this, so it may be a read error. The rearrangement joins TRBV6-5 to TRBJ2-7; possibly TRBD2 for D (6 bases). This CDR3 contains 17 residues. The germline CDR1 and CDR2 sequences are MNHEY and SVGAGI. The V gene lost 0 bases and the J gene lost 7 bases, with 22 bases spanning the gap. This CDR3 is CASSYSAGSKAHQEQYF. The DNA of the CDR3 is TGTGCCAGCAGTTACTCCGCCGGGAGTAAGGCCCACCAGGAGCAGTACTTC.

Turning to this clonotype: Just one base apart from a much larger clone, this may be a read error. V is TRBV29-1 and J is TRBJ2-1; 14 bases match TRBD2. CDR1 is SQVTM and CDR2 is ANQGSEA in the germline V gene. The CDR3 loop spans 15 amino acids. CDR3 nucleotides: TGCAGCGGTGAAAGGGGGACTAGCGGGGGCGGTGAGCAGTTCTTC. It codes for CSGERGTSGGGEQFF.

By share, this clonotype ranks as medium-sized (0.01 to 0.1%). This rearrangement joins TRBV19 to TRBJ1-2; TRBD1 might be the D (6 bases). The CDR3 sequence is 14 residues long. V gave up 3 bases and J gave up 4 bases, with 12 bases separating them. Germline CDR1 LNHDA, CDR2 SQIVND (reference sequence). CDR3 nucleotides: TGTGCCAGTAGTATGACCGGGACACCCTATGGCTACACCTTC. Translating it yields CASSMTGTPYGYTF. Combining the CDR3 with reference TRBV19 and TRBJ1-2 gives the whole variable domain DGGITQSPKYLFRKEGQNVTLSCEQNLNHDAMYWYRQDPGQGLRLIYYSQIVNDFQKGDIAEGYSVSREKKESFPLTVTSAQKNPTAFYLCASSMTGTPYGYTFGSGTRLTVV.

This clonotype is labeled medium-sized. This chain connects TRBV29-1 to TRBJ2-1; TRBD1 might be the D (6 bases). The CDR3 sequence is 13 residues long. The germline V gene has CDR1 SQVTM and CDR2 ANQGSEA. V gave up 1 base and J gave up 7 bases, with 11 bases separating them. The CDR3 DNA is TGCAGCGTTGAAGGGGAAGGGGGAAATGAGCAGTTCTTC. Translated: CSVEGEGGNEQFF.

By share of the sample, this clonotype is medium-sized (0.01 to 0.1%). This chain uses TRBV6-2 or TRBV6-3 with TRBJ2-3, with D perhaps TRBD1 or TRBD2 (6 bases each). The length of the CDR3 is 14 residues. Germline-derived CDR1 and CDR2 are MNHEY and SVGEGT. V lost 1 base, J lost 4 bases, and 9 bases lay in between. CDR3 region: CASSYLGGADTQYF. CDR3 nucleotides: TGTGCCAGCAGTTACTTGGGGGGCGCAGATACGCAGTATTTT.

This clonotype was recorded at least ten times. This chain links TRBV7-6 with TRBJ1-6; a possible D gene is TRBD1 (5 bases). The CDR3 covers 14 residues. Germline V CDR1 and CDR2: SGHVS, FNYEAQ. Trimming took off 0 bases at V and 6 bases at J, with 6 bases between the two ends. Here the CDR3 DNA reads TGTGCCAGCAGCTTAGCCGACAGTAATTCACCCCTCCACTTT. Translated: CASSLADSNSPLHF.

By sample fraction, this clonotype is medium-sized. The chain couples TRBV18 to TRBJ1-2; D is possibly TRBD1 (5 bases). CDR3 size: 18 residues. Trimming took off 2 bases at V and 0 bases at J, with 19 bases between the two ends. Germline V gene sequence: CDR1 KGHSH, CDR2 LQKENI. The CDR3 here is CASSPSLDSASTNYGYTF. CDR3 nucleotides: TGTGCCAGCTCACCAAGCCTCGACAGCGCCTCAACTAACTATGGCTACACCTTC.

This chain links TRBV30 with TRBJ1-3; D not certain. This CDR3 region has 15 residues. Trimming cost V 0 bases and J 4 bases, with 13 bases left between them. Germline V gene sequence: CDR1 GTSNPN, CDR2 SVGIG (reference sequence). For the CDR3, the DNA is TGTGCCTGGAGTGTAAGTGGATCTCTGGGAAACACCATATATTTT. It codes for CAWSVSGSLGNTIYF.

In its sample, this clonotype was seen a few times. The gene calls are TRBV5-4 and TRBJ1-6; tentative D call: TRBD1 (5 bases). The germline V gene has CDR1 SGHNT and CDR2 YYREEE (reference sequence). The germline V and J ends were trimmed by 3 bases and 6 bases, with 16 bases remaining between them. This CDR3 contains 16 residues. DNA of the CDR3: TGTGCCAGCAGCTCTGCCGGGGCCGAGCTTAATTCACCCCTCCACTTT. Translated, it gives CASSSAGAELNSPLHF.

This clonotype was seen at least ten times. This chain connects TRBV6-4 to TRBJ2-2, with TRBD2 matching over 10 bases. Germline CDR1 MRHNA, CDR2 SNTAGT. The ends lost 5 bases at V and 3 bases at J; junction bases unmatched: 3. This CDR3 spans 15 amino acids. Written as DNA, the CDR3 is TGTGCCAGCAGTCCCCTAGCGGGGGACACCGGGGAGCTGTTTTTT. Its protein product is CASSPLAGDTGELFF.

This clonotype was observed a handful of times. This rearrangement joins TRBV7-2 to TRBJ2-1; 10 nucleotides line up with TRBD1. In germline, CDR1 is SGHTA, CDR2 FQGNSA. The CDR3 sequence is 15 residues long. J was trimmed by 8 bases and V by 5 bases; bases with no gene match: 9. The CDR3 DNA is TGTGCCAGCAGCCAATCCGGGACAGGGGTGTATGAGCAGTTCTTC. Translation: CASSQSGTGVYEQFF.

Many counts were recorded for this clonotype. V gene TRBV12-3 or TRBV12-4 combines with J gene TRBJ2-5, with 7 bases aligning to TRBD1. The length of the CDR3 is 13 residues. V dropped 6 bases and J dropped 3; count of bases not matched to a gene: 4. CDR3 DNA sequence: TGTGCCAGCAGCACCGGGACAGAAGAGACCCAGTACTTC. Its protein is CASSTGTEETQYF.

The gene calls are TRBV21-1 and TRBJ2-7; no check of the table's D call, TRBD1, against the DNA was made. TRBV21-1 is marked as a pseudogene. The CDR3 consists of 16 residues. CDR3 in DNA: TGTGCCAGCAGCAAAGAGGCAGGGGTGGAGATCTACGAGCAGTACGTC. Translated: CASSKEAGVEIYEQYV.

This chain links TRBV5-1 with TRBJ2-3; 9 positions agree with TRBD2. The CDR3 spans 15 residues. Germline V CDR1 and CDR2: SGHRS, YFSETQ. V lost 0 bases and J lost 6; bases outside the gene matches: 5. The CDR3 spells CASSLDGTSSDTQYF. CDR3 bases: TGCGCCAGCAGCTTGGATGGGACTAGCTCCGATACGCAGTATTTT.

This clonotype counts as medium-sized. The rearrangement links TRBV6-5 to TRBJ2-7; D unclear. The V and J ends lost 10 bases and 0 bases respectively, with 13 bases between them. Germline CDR1 MNHEY, CDR2 SVGAGI. The CDR3 runs 13 residues. Here the CDR3 reads CATRTGNSYEQYF. In DNA form, the CDR3 reads TGTGCCACGCGAACGGGTAACTCCTACGAGCAGTACTTC.

The rearrangement joins TRBV11-1 to TRBJ1-6, with a weak D call TRBD1 (6 bases). The V and J ends lost 1 base and 7 bases respectively, with 14 bases between them. This CDR3 contains 16 residues. The germline CDR1 and CDR2 sequences are SGHAT and FQDESV (reference sequence). CDR3 in DNA: TGTGCCAGCAGCTTAGGGAGTCAGGGGCGGAATTCACCCCTCCACTTT. It yields the protein CASSLGSQGRNSPLHF. The variable domain in full, completed from reference TRBV11-1 and TRBJ1-6, reads EAEVAQSPRYKITEKSQAVAFWCDPISGHATLYWYRQILGQGPELLVQFQDESVVDDSQLPKDRFSAERLKGVDSTLKIQPAELGDSAMYLCASSLGSQGRNSPLHFGNGTRLTVT.

This clonotype is medium-sized. The rearrangement joins TRBV5-6 to TRBJ2-7; no clear D gene. V dropped 1 base and J dropped 5 bases, with 13 bases sitting between them. This CDR3 region has 14 residues. Germline V gene lookup returns CDR1 SGHDT and CDR2 YYEEEE. CDR3 protein: CASSLTRQIHEQYF. The CDR3 region has the DNA TGTGCCAGCAGCTTGACGCGACAAATCCACGAGCAGTACTTC.

This chain connects TRBV5-6 to TRBJ2-1; TRBD1 aligns across 12 bases. The trim removed 2 bases at V and 5 bases at J, leaving 8 bases unmatched. CDR3 length: 17 amino acids. CDR1 SGHDT and CDR2 YYEEEE come from the germline V gene. As DNA, the CDR3 is TGTGCCAGCAGCTTACCAGCCGGGACAGGGGGCCACAATGAGCAGTTCTTC. This codes for CASSLPAGTGGHNEQFF.

V is TRBV10-1 and J is TRBJ1-4, with TRBD1 matching 7 bases. V gave up 2 bases and J gave up 5 bases; unmatched junction bases: 2. CDR1 and CDR2 (germline): WNHNN, SYGVQD (reference sequence). The CDR3 is made up of 14 amino acids. The CDR3 DNA reads as TGCGCCAGCAGTGAGGCGGGACAGAATGAAAAACTGTTTTTT. Encoded protein: CASSEAGQNEKLFF.